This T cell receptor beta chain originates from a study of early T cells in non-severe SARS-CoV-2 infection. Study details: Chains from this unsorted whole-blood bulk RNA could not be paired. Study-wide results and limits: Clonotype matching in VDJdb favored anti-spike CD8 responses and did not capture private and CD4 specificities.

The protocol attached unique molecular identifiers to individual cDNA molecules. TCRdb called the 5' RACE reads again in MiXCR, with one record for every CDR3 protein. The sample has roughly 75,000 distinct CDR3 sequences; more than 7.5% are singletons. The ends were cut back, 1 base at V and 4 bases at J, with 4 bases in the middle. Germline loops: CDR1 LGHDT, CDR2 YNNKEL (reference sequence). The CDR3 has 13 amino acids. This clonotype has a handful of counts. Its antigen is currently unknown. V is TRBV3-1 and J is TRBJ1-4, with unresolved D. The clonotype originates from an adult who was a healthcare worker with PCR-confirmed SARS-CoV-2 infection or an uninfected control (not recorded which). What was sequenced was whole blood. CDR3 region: CASSQAYNEKLFF. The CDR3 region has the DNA TGTGCCAGCAGCCAAGCCTATAATGAAAAACTGTTTTTT.